The 15 T cell receptor beta chains in this list originate from one sample, sequenced in a study of T cells in women clearing cervical HPV infection. Sequencing was performed with immunoSEQ multiplex PCR; in TCRdb, only in-frame clones are kept and a portion is missing. Its table records tens of thousands of clones. Sequenced sample: blood buffy coat. The source is a woman aged 18-70 years with a cervical HPV16 infection that either progressed to CIN3+ or cleared (not recorded which).

About this clone: The read stops 3 residues short of the end of the CDR3; the missing end is completed from the germline J gene. The chain employs TRBV9 and TRBJ1-6; perhaps TRBD1 as D (5 bases). Germline-derived CDR1 and CDR2 are SGDLS and YYNGEE. The CDR3 consists of 17 residues. V was clipped by 3 bases and J by 2 bases, with 15 bases between them. The CDR3 DNA, read in part, is TGTGCCAGCAGCGCCCCCGCAGGGAGCCCCTATAATTCACCC. Translated, it gives CASSAPAGSPYNSP. The whole CDR3 is CASSAPAGSPYNSPLHF.

As regards this clone: The missing CDR3 end, 3 residues past where the read stops, is filled in from the germline J gene. J is TRBJ1-6 and V is TRBV10-3; no clear D gene. Per germline, CDR1 ENHRY and CDR2 SYGVKD. The V and J ends lost 0 bases and 6 bases respectively, with 9 bases between them. This CDR3 is 15 amino acids long. Partial CDR3 DNA: TGTGCCATCAGTGAGTCGATACAGATTAATTCACCC. Its translation is CAISESIQINSP. The full CDR3 sequence reads CAISESIQINSPLHF.

The CDR3 sequence: CASADRDVVPEAFF. Partial CDR3 DNA: TGTGCCAGCGCCGACAGAGACGTCGTCCCCGAA. This rearrangement joins TRBV2 to TRBJ1-1; a possible D gene is TRBD1 (5 bases). The CDR3 end lies 3 residues beyond the end of the read and is filled in from the germline J gene. The CDR3 covers 14 residues. The germline V gene encodes CDR1 SNHLY and CDR2 FYNNEI. Variable domain in full (rest from reference TRBV2 and TRBJ1-1): EPEVTQTPSHQVTQMGQEVILRCVPISNHLYFYWYRQILGQKVEFLVSFYNNEISEKSEIFDDQFSVERPDGSNFTLKIRSTKLEDSAMYFCASADRDVVPEAFFGQGTRLTVV.

To note about this clone: The CDR3 is cut off 3 residues early in the read; its end comes from the germline J gene. The rearrangement joins TRBV2 to TRBJ1-6; 9 bases are a match to TRBD1. The CDR3 totals 18 residues. Losses at the gene ends were 4 bases for V and 7 bases for J; bases not matched to a gene: 14. CDR1 is SNHLY, CDR2 FYNNEI, per germline. The CDR3 bases that were read are TGTGCCAGCAGTGCAGATTACAGGGGGCTTTTGGGCAATTCACCC. Translating it yields CASSADYRGLLGNSP. The CDR3 reads in full as CASSADYRGLLGNSPLHF.

A word on this clone: The CDR3 end falls 3 residues outside the read, so it is completed with the germline J gene. V and J are TRBV2 and TRBJ1-1; 7 nucleotides match TRBD1. Germline V gene data show CDR1 as SNHLY and CDR2 as FYNNEI. CDR3 length equals 15 residues. Trimming took 7 bases from V and 0 from J; bases not matched to a gene: 8. CDR3: CASIGQASLNTEAFF. CDR3 DNA (partial): TGTGCCAGCATAGGACAGGCCTCTTTGAACACTGAA.

Worth noting for this clone: The read stops 3 residues short of the end of the CDR3; the missing end is completed from the germline J gene. This chain uses TRBV7-9 with TRBJ2-2; D ambiguous. The CDR3 consists of 14 residues. V gave up 3 bases and J gave up 3 bases, with 8 bases separating them. Germline lookup yields CDR1 SEHNR and CDR2 FQNEAQ (reference sequence). CDR3 sequence: CASSFNTDTGELFF. Incomplete CDR3 DNA: TGTGCCAGCAGCTTCAATACTGACACCGGGGAG.

As for this clone: From the germline J gene comes the end of the CDR3, since the read stops 3 residues before it. This sequence joins TRBV11-2 and TRBJ2-1; 7 bases are a match to TRBD1. The V gene's germline CDR1 is SGHAT and CDR2 FQNNGV. V gave up 6 bases and J gave up 5 bases; unmatched junction bases: 10. This CDR3 spans 15 amino acids. CDR3 DNA (partial): TGTGCCAGCAGGCCCTTCGGACAGGTAAACAATGAG. This translates into CASRPFGQVNNE. In full, the CDR3 reads CASRPFGQVNNEQFF.

CDR3 DNA (partial): TGTGCCAGCAGTGAAGCGAGGGGTGCGAATTCACCC. Its translation is CASSEARGANSP. The whole CDR3 protein reads CASSEARGANSPLHF. The chain carries TRBV6-1 and TRBJ1-6; D possibly corresponds to TRBD1 (5 bases). The read is 3 residues too short to cover the CDR3 end, so that end is filled in from the germline J gene. This CDR3 is built from 15 residues. Germline CDR1 and CDR2: MNHNS and SASEGT. Trimming shortened V by 0 bases and J by 7 bases, and 10 bases separated the two germline ends.

Worth noting for this clone: Read sequence stops 3 residues before the CDR3 end, and the germline J gene provides the missing end. V usage is TRBV7-2 and J usage is TRBJ2-5; D is possibly TRBD2 (5 bases). Germline CDR1 SGHTA, CDR2 FQGNSA. V lost 5 bases and J lost 7, with 14 bases in between. The CDR3 sequence is 13 residues long. This chain's CDR3 is CASSATGVGTQYF. The DNA read from the CDR3 is TGTGCCAGCAGCGCGACCGGGGTAGGGACC.

Worth noting for this clone: The read terminates 3 residues ahead of where the CDR3 ends, so the germline J gene completes it. The chain uses TRBV2 and TRBJ2-4; TRBD1 agrees at 7 bases. The J segment lost 8 bases and the V segment lost 7 bases, leaving 5 bases of the junction unmatched. The CDR3 has 12 residues. From germline, CDR1 is SNHLY and CDR2 FYNNEI. The CDR3 DNA, read in part, is TGTGCCAGCAACGCGGACAGGTACATT. Amino acids: CASNADRYI. The entire CDR3 sequence reads CASNADRYIQYF.

Of note for this clone: The read ends 3 residues early relative to the CDR3; the germline J gene fills the gap. The chain has TRBV19 and TRBJ2-6; TRBD1 matches at 10 bases. From germline, CDR1 is LNHDA and CDR2 SQIVND (reference sequence). The J segment lost 0 bases and the V segment lost 3 bases, leaving 8 bases of the junction unmatched. This CDR3 region has 19 residues. The CDR3 here is CASSISGTGAPSGANVLTF. Partial CDR3 DNA: TGTGCCAGTAGTATCTCTGGGACAGGGGCTCCCTCTGGGGCCAACGTC.

As for this clone: Read coverage stops 3 residues before the CDR3 terminus; the germline J gene supplies the remainder. V and J are TRBV7-6 and TRBJ2-3; 8 nucleotides line up with TRBD2. The CDR3 contains 16 residues. Germline CDR1 and CDR2: SGHVS and FNYEAQ. J gave up 3 bases and V 5 bases, and 10 bases lay outside the gene matches. The sequenced CDR3 bases are TGTGCCAGCAGCGCAGTAGCGGGGCACATAACAGATACG. Its protein is CASSAVAGHITDT. The full CDR3 is CASSAVAGHITDTQYF.

Turning to this clone: The read halts 3 residues ahead of the CDR3 end, with the missing end drawn from the germline J gene. The chain recombines TRBV10-3 with TRBJ1-3, with TRBD1 matching over 7 bases. Trimming cost V 4 bases and J 4 bases; bases outside gene matches: 7. The CDR3 runs to 15 residues. The V gene's germline CDR1 is ENHRY and CDR2 SYGVKD. The CDR3 loop reads CAISAPDRSGNTIYF. The CDR3 DNA, read in part, is TGTGCCATCAGTGCCCCGGACAGGAGCGGAAACACC.

Remarks on this clone: The missing CDR3 end, 3 residues past where the read stops, is filled in from the germline J gene. The V and J genes are TRBV10-3 and TRBJ2-3; 9 nucleotides align to TRBD2. This CDR3 is built from 14 residues. Germline-derived CDR1 and CDR2 are ENHRY and SYGVKD. V trimming: 7 bases; J trimming: 6 bases; junction bases outside the gene matches: 8. The CDR3 here is CAIKASGEEDTQYF. Partial CDR3 DNA: TGTGCCATCAAGGCTAGCGGGGAGGAGGATACG.

Here the CDR3 reads CASSPAGLAEETQYF. Incomplete CDR3 DNA: TGTGCCAGCTCACCCGCAGGACTAGCGGAAGAGACG. The chain has TRBV18 and TRBJ2-3; 10 bases align to TRBD2. With the read ending 3 residues before the CDR3 end, the germline J gene is used to fill in that end. Germline CDR1 is KGHSH and CDR2 is LQKENI. The CDR3 covers 15 residues.